This T cell receptor (beta chain) is drawn from a study of regulatory T cells in long-lasting Graves disease. Background on the study: Graves' patients who were just diagnosed had used antithyroid drugs for under 3 months.

Arm-PCR of CDR3 regions with iRepertoire HTBI primers generated TCR beta libraries. TCRdb reanalysed the multiplex PCR reads using MiXCR and keeps one entry per CDR3 protein. Among approximately 460,000 distinct CDR3 sequences listed, about 15% were seen once. This clonotype was observed at least ten times. Time point reported: newly diagnosed GD, antithyroid drugs for less than 3 months. TCR sequences were obtained from RNA taken from PBMCs. This sample was also put to use in a study of T cells in Graves' hyperthyroidism and ophthalmopathy. That work contributes: The hyperthyroidism patients had all been newly diagnosed, and their disease duration was under 2 months. Their ages ranged from 18 to 65 years.

The source was peripheral blood mononuclear cells (PBMCs), collected at new diagnosis, from a patient treated with antithyroid drugs. The receptor was isolated from a woman aged 25 to 39 with Graves disease.

CDR3 nucleotide sequence: TGTGCCAGCAGTGGGACATCGAACACTGAAGCTTTCTTT. This translates into CASSGTSNTEAFF. This chain uses TRBV28 with TRBJ1-1; weak D call: TRBD1 (6 bases). This CDR3 spans 13 amino acids. The V end was cut by 5 bases, the J end by 1 base, with 8 bases between. Looked up from germline, CDR1 is MDHEN and CDR2 is SYDVKM.